A single sample is the source of the 4 T cell receptor beta chains below, sequenced in a study of lymphopenia after photon versus proton radiotherapy. Libraries were prepared by immunoSEQ multiplex PCR; TCRdb keeps only in-frame clonotypes and omits some of them. The sample includes tens of thousands of clones, 84% of them seen just once. Sequences were derived from peripheral blood, sampled from a patient treated with proton-based radiotherapy. The receptor source for this set is a woman in her 70s with pancreatic cancer.

The rearrangement links TRBV29-1 to TRBJ1-3; D is possibly TRBD1 (5 bases). This CDR3 comprises 15 residues. The V end lost 1 base, the J end lost 0 bases, and 10 bases lay between the germline ends. CDR1 SQVTM and CDR2 ANQGSEA come from the germline V gene. CDR3 region: CSVEGDGGSGNTIYF. The DNA for the CDR3 is TGCAGCGTTGAAGGGGACGGTGGCTCTGGAAACACCATATATTTT.

V usage is TRBV11-2 and J usage is TRBJ2-7; D perhaps matches TRBD2 (5 bases). The V end lost 0 bases, the J end lost 5 bases, and 17 bases lay between the germline ends. There are 16 residues in the CDR3. Germline lookup yields CDR1 SGHAT and CDR2 FQNNGV. In nucleotides, the CDR3 is TGTGCCAGCAGCTTAGATCACGGGGTAAAGGTCGACGAGCAGTACTTC. Protein sequence: CASSLDHGVKVDEQYF.

This clone was seen a handful of times. The chain employs TRBV7-6 and TRBJ1-6; D might be TRBD1 (6 bases). The CDR3 is 16 residues long. Deletions cut 0 bases from V and 7 bases from J, with 13 bases between. Germline V gives CDR1 SGHVS, CDR2 FNYEAQ. CDR3 nucleotides: TGTGCCAGCAGCTTAGCGCAAGGGGGGACGAATTCACCCCTCCACTTT. As protein: CASSLAQGGTNSPLHF.

This clone was observed a few times. The chain recombines TRBV28 with TRBJ1-5; TRBD1 is a possible D gene (6 bases). This CDR3 contains 13 residues. Between the trimmed V and J ends, which lost 7 bases and 4 bases, there was a span of 11 bases. Germline V gene sequence: CDR1 MDHEN, CDR2 SYDVKM. CDR3 DNA: TGTGCCAGCAAGGACAGACGGAATCAGCCCCAGCATTTT. Translated, it gives CASKDRRNQPQHF.